The rows below give T cell receptor beta chains drawn from one sample of a study of T-cell reconstitution after alpha-beta-depleted transplantation in children. MiXCR, run by TCRdb on the PCR reads, gives a single entry per CDR3 protein. Of around 440,000 distinct CDR3 sequences in the sample, 15% to 20% were seen once. The sequences come from PBMCs, mostly from graft donor cells, collected 360 days after TCRalphabeta/CD19-depleted stem cell transplant. All receptors derive from a boy in the first two years of life who had a stem cell transplant for Wiskott-Aldrich syndrome, so the T cells may come from the graft donor. Both conserved end residues are part of each CDR3. A D gene is named only where the DNA matches it firmly. Part of the rows lack a size; the others show once, few, many or a class for expanded clones.

size	V	D	J	CDR3	DNA
few	TRBV3-1	-	TRBJ1-6	CASSQDLPFWNSPLHF	TGTGCCAGCAGCCAAGATCTACCGTTTTGGAATTCACCCCTCCACTTT
-	TRBV12-3/TRBV12-4	TRBD2	TRBJ2-3	CASLIGGAKKDTQYF	TGTGCCAGTCTTATCGGGGGGGCCAAGAAAGATACGCAGTATTTT
-	TRBV7-2	TRBD2	TRBJ2-3	CASSLLAGASTDTQYF	TGTGCCAGCAGCCTATTAGCGGGAGCTAGCACAGATACGCAGTATTTT
many	TRBV20-1	-	TRBJ2-3	CSADELGGSTDTQYF	TGCAGTGCCGACGAACTAGGAGGAAGCACAGATACGCAGTATTTT
-	TRBV3-1	-	TRBJ2-4	CASSQGGGVRYF	TGTGCCAGCAGCCAAGGTGGGGGCGTACGGTACTTC
-	TRBV20-1	-	TRBJ2-7	CAETWTAYEQYF	TGCGCGGAGACTTGGACAGCCTACGAGCAGTACTTC
-	TRBV7-9	-	TRBJ1-2	CASSVLQPRDASYGYTF	TGTGCCAGCAGTGTTTTGCAGCCGAGGGACGCCAGCTATGGCTACACCTTC
few	TRBV29-1	TRBD1	TRBJ2-1	CSVAHRGVNEQFF	TGCAGCGTTGCTCACAGGGGGGTCAATGAGCAGTTCTTC
many	TRBV10-3	-	TRBJ2-2	CAISEGTNTGELFF	TGTGCCATCAGTGAGGGGACGAACACCGGGGAGCTGTTTTTT
few	TRBV19	TRBD1	TRBJ2-3	CASSKDRGFTFPYTDTQYF	TGTGCCAGTAGTAAGGACAGGGGGTTTACCTTCCCATACACAGATACGCAGTATTTT
few	TRBV4-1	-	TRBJ1-6	CASSQEWQINNSPLHF	TGCGCCAGCAGCCAAGAGTGGCAGATTAATAATTCACCCCTCCACTTT
-	TRBV12-3/TRBV12-4	TRBD1	TRBJ2-5	CASRNRDRQETQYF	TGTGCCAGCAGAAACCGGGACAGGCAAGAGACCCAGTACTTC
few	TRBV7-2	-	TRBJ2-1	CASSLARAREQFF	TGTGCCAGCAGCTTAGCTAGGGCGAGGGAGCAGTTCTTC
-	TRBV20-1	TRBD2	TRBJ2-5	CSAPLTSGRAGTQYF	TGCAGTGCACCCCTGACTAGCGGGAGGGCAGGGACCCAGTACTTC
few	TRBV27	-	TRBJ2-7	CASRRGLNDYEQYF	TGTGCCAGCAGGCGGGGACTTAACGATTACGAGCAGTACTTC
-	TRBV4-3	-	TRBJ2-2	CASSQVDNTGELFF	TGCGCCAGCAGCCAAGTAGATAACACCGGGGAGCTGTTTTTT
-	TRBV12-3/TRBV12-4	TRBD1	TRBJ2-3	CASSFADRVVADTQYF	TGTGCCAGCAGTTTTGCTGACAGGGTGGTCGCAGATACGCAGTATTTT
few	TRBV12-3/TRBV12-4	TRBD1	TRBJ1-2	CASSRDRGANYGYTF	TGTGCCAGCAGTCGGGACAGGGGAGCTAACTATGGCTACACCTTC
-	TRBV29-1	-	TRBJ2-3	CSVDVKGADTQYF	TGCAGCGTTGATGTGAAGGGGGCAGATACGCAGTATTTT
few	TRBV28	TRBD1	TRBJ2-7	CASSFRDRGYDEQYF	TGTGCCAGCAGTTTTCGGGACAGGGGTTACGACGAGCAGTACTTC
few	TRBV6-5	-	TRBJ2-5	CASSYSTLQETQYF	TGTGCCAGCAGTTACTCGACCCTTCAAGAGACCCAGTACTTC
-	TRBV5-1	-	TRBJ2-1	CASNDPWGGHYNEQFF	TGCGCCAGCAACGACCCTTGGGGGGGGCACTACAATGAGCAGTTCTTC
many	TRBV5-1	TRBD1	TRBJ2-7	CASSLGTGIYEQYF	TGCGCCAGCAGCTTGGGGACAGGGATTTACGAGCAGTACTTC
few	TRBV13	-	TRBJ1-3	CASSLATTSGNTIYF	TGTGCCAGCAGCTTAGCGACGACGAGTGGAAACACCATATATTTT
many	TRBV12-3/TRBV12-4	TRBD1	TRBJ2-7	CASSLAPGQGAYEQYF	TGTGCCAGCAGTTTAGCGCCGGGACAGGGGGCCTACGAGCAGTACTTC
-	TRBV25-1	-	TRBJ2-2	CASTSPNTGELFF	TGTGCCAGCACCTCTCCGAACACCGGGGAGCTGTTTTTT
few	TRBV4-2	TRBD2	TRBJ2-7	CASSQGVAGVEQYF	TGTGCCAGCAGCCAAGGGGTAGCGGGGGTAGAGCAGTACTTC
-	TRBV7-9	TRBD1	TRBJ2-3	CASSLRPGQGKTDTQYF	TGTGCCAGCAGCTTAAGGCCGGGACAGGGGAAGACAGATACGCAGTATTTT
-	TRBV11-2	-	TRBJ1-2	CASSQSGDPYGYTF	TGTGCCAGCAGCCAAAGCGGGGATCCTTATGGCTACACCTTC
few	TRBV10-3	-	TRBJ2-3	CAISEGRGGTDTQYF	TGTGCCATCAGTGAAGGGCGGGGAGGCACAGATACGCAGTATTTT
-	TRBV15	-	TRBJ2-7	CATSRDRGYEQYF	TGTGCCACCAGCAGAGACCGAGGCTACGAGCAGTACTTC
few	TRBV4-1	TRBD1	TRBJ2-5	CASSLKSGTGFYQETQYF	TGCGCCAGCAGCCTTAAATCCGGGACAGGTTTTTACCAAGAGACCCAGTACTTC
few	TRBV6-2/TRBV6-3	-	TRBJ1-2	CASSYGSYGYTF	TGTGCCAGCAGTTACGGGAGTTATGGCTACACCTTC
-	TRBV14	-	TRBJ2-5	CASSQGTGIQYF	TGTGCCAGCAGCCAAGGCACAGGGATCCAGTACTTC
few	TRBV6-2/TRBV6-3	TRBD2	TRBJ2-1	CASSYPGGLGNEQFF	TGTGCCAGCAGTTACCCGGGTGGACTAGGCAATGAGCAGTTCTTC
few	TRBV7-6	-	TRBJ2-1	CASSPDRDSYNEQFF	TGTGCCAGCAGCCCAGATCGGGACTCCTACAATGAGCAGTTCTTC
-	TRBV4-1	TRBD1	TRBJ2-5	CASSPALRDRGYQETQYF	TGCGCCAGCAGCCCTGCCCTAAGGGACAGGGGGTACCAAGAGACCCAGTACTTC
-	TRBV7-2	-	TRBJ2-2	CASSLVEGARTGELFF	TGTGCCAGCAGCCTGGTTGAGGGCGCGAGGACCGGGGAGCTGTTTTTT
few	TRBV5-1	TRBD1	TRBJ1-2	CASSRTGGEGYTF	TGCGCCAGCAGTCGGACAGGGGGCGAGGGCTACACCTTC
-	TRBV10-3	-	TRBJ1-2	CAIRDMTYGYTF	TGTGCCATCAGGGACATGACCTATGGCTACACCTTC